This T cell receptor (beta chain) was documented in a study of blood T cells in healthy people across ages (dated by TCRdb to about 2015). About the study as a whole: In model experiments, template switching captured about one uniquely barcoded TCR beta cDNA molecule for every two T cells. To track age-related changes in TCR beta repertoire diversity, the study relied on deep sequencing normalized with unique cDNA molecular identifiers. Four age groups were formed from the donors: young (average about 17 years), middle-aged (less than 40), aged (over 55) and long-lived (less than 85). Donors of different ages were randomly distributed across sequencing lanes to avoid experimental bias. Two additional independent replicas of 1 million unique cDNA reads from the same blood draw were analyzed for two donors (one aged 18 to 30 and one aged 80 or older).

For this clonotype: The specificity of this receptor is unknown. Base quality data are lacking; no much larger clone is found one base away.

Trimming at the junction amounts to 5 bases on V and 4 bases on J, and the germline ends lie 11 bases apart. The germline V gene (reference sequence) specifies DFQATT as CDR1 and SNEGSKA as CDR2. Reading from cysteine to phenylalanine, the CDR3 counts 13 amino acids. Kept here is only the CDR3 DNA, which spans 39 bases and is read in frame from base 1. The library was produced with 5' RACE. The run used an Illumina HiSeq 2500. The second PCR ran for about 7 to 11 cycles and used a J-beta primer mix along with a sample-barcoded 5' primer. A template-switch 5' adaptor carrying 12 random nucleotides introduced a unique molecular identifier onto each TCR beta cDNA molecule. At least 2.5 million CDR3-containing paired-end reads were obtained from each sample. First-strand cDNA synthesis was performed from all RNA using the Mint cDNA synthesis kit, with priming by a TRBC-specific oligonucleotide. All cDNA was treated with uracil-DNA glycosylase and then went through a first 18-cycle PCR with the universal primers M1SS and BC2_uni_R. As for the authors' bioinformatics: For normalization, 1 million high-quality reads were randomly selected from each sample, with every read carrying a distinct molecular identifier. Instead of being binned into consensus sequences, reads with shared molecular identifiers were discarded. MiTCR, set to a Q25 quality threshold and the strictest error-elimination algorithm, was used for CDR3 identification, clonotype clustering and error correction. A nonparametric unseen species model with Euler transformation was used to estimate a lower bound on total TCR beta diversity. TCRdb's own reprocessing of the public reads used fastp at Q25 and MiXCR and kept productive beta chains. Rows merge per CDR3 protein into single entries with the most common DNA and genes. The V and J calls here are based on TCRdb, not the publication. This sample lists 550,000 to 800,000 distinct CDR3 sequences; roughly 21% were detected once. Approximately 3.6% of the sample is held by the ten biggest clonotypes.

The donors were under 40 Caucasian individuals from Russia, aged 6 to 90 years, who were systemically healthy. Each donor gave 8.5 to 10 milliliters of peripheral blood, collected into EDTA-treated Vacutainer tubes. Ficoll-Paque density-gradient centrifugation was used to isolate PBMCs, with at least 6.5 million per sample. Total RNA, at least 5 micrograms per sample, was extracted from PBMCs with Trizol reagent. For every donor, flow cytometry on a PBMC aliquot measured the percentage of naive CD45RAhigh/CD27high T cells. What the authors observed across the whole study: Total diversity estimates from one million sequenced T cells were considered lower bounds and underestimates. The long-lived group showed more naive CD4+ T cells, fewer expanded clones and increased TCR diversity than the aged group, suggesting age selection. Donor CMV infection status was unknown, potentially confounding age-related changes in expanded clonotypes. Conclusive comparison of naive and antigen-experienced compartments was prevented by the profiling of bulk unsorted PBMCs. As age increased, observed TCR beta diversity per million T cells dropped in a roughly linear way, and a significant reduction was already evident by age 40. There was a strong correlation between observed TCR beta diversity and the percentage of naive T cells measured by flow cytometry.

Material for sequencing was blood. Recombination linked TRBV20-1 to TRBJ1-4; D gene: possibly TRBD1, on 6 matching bases. The source is a man aged 70-80 years in good health. CDR3 sequence: CSAGGGGNEKLFF. The bases are TGCAGTGCTGGGGGGGGCGGTAATGAAAAACTGTTTTTT.